This T cell receptor beta chain was recovered during a study of shared clonotypes between healthy human individuals. Between the trimmed V and J ends, which lost 3 bases and 8 bases, there was a span of 13 bases. The CDR3 totals 13 residues. The germline gives CDR1 MDHEN, CDR2 SYDVKM. TCRdb's table, derived via immunoSEQ multiplex PCR, lists solely in-frame clones and lacks some. Of about a million clones listed, approximately 80% are singletons. The sequencing sample was made of memory CD4+ T cells sorted from blood. Documented subset: CD45RA-negative fraction. V usage is TRBV28 and J usage is TRBJ1-2; D is unclear. The TCR originated in a man between 18 and 29 years old in good health. This CDR3 reads CASSFSGRVGYTF. The CDR3 DNA reads as TGTGCCAGCAGTTTTTCGGGTCGGGTCGGCTACACCTTC.